Listed below are T cell receptor beta chains from one sample, sequenced in a study of cytomegalovirus exposure and HLA in healthy donors. The method was immunoSEQ multiplex PCR; TCRdb's version includes in-frame clones alone and lacks a portion of them. The sample shows 80,000 or so clones, and approximately 1.1% sits with its ten largest clones. Specimen: PBMCs. These TCRs come from a woman in her thirties in good health and CMV-seronegative. Each CDR3 is given with its conserved first and last residue. D genes are given only for firm matches. For some rows the clone size is stated as once, few or many, or as a class when expanded; others skip it.

V	size	D	J	CDR3	DNA
TRBV2	NA	TRBD1	TRBJ2-2	CASSGQGGTGELFF	TGTGCCAGCAGCGGACAGGGGGGAACCGGGGAGCTGTTTTTT
TRBV10-2	NA	TRBD2	TRBJ2-7	CASSENGRATHEQYF	TGCGCCAGCAGTGAAAACGGGAGGGCCACCCACGAGCAGTACTTC
TRBV29-1	NA	NA	TRBJ2-1	CSVDRVNEQFF	TGCAGCGTTGACAGGGTCAATGAGCAGTTCTTC
TRBV5-1	NA	NA	TRBJ1-2	CASSFASNYGYTF	TGCGCCAGCAGTTTTGCGTCTAACTATGGCTACACCTTC
TRBV7-2	NA	TRBD1	TRBJ1-5	CASSGTGAWQPQHF	TGTGCCAGCAGCGGAACAGGGGCTTGGCAGCCCCAGCATTTT
TRBV7-9	NA	TRBD1	TRBJ2-1	CASSLSGTGENEQFF	TGTGCCAGCAGCCTCTCCGGGACAGGGGAGAATGAGCAGTTCTTC
TRBV6-5	medium-sized	TRBD1	TRBJ1-1	CASSSIWTGPNTEAFF	TGTGCCAGCAGTTCAATCTGGACAGGGCCGAACACTGAAGCTTTCTTT
TRBV9	NA	TRBD2	TRBJ2-5	CASSLGLEGTQYF	TGTGCCAGCAGCTTAGGACTAGAGGGGACCCAGTACTTC
TRBV7-9	NA	TRBD1	TRBJ1-1	CASSWDRPGTEAFF	TGTGCCAGCAGCTGGGACAGGCCAGGCACTGAAGCTTTCTTT
TRBV5-1	NA	NA	TRBJ2-3	CASSLRQPDTDTQYF	TGCGCCAGCAGCCTACGACAGCCTGACACAGATACGCAGTATTTT
TRBV6-6	NA	NA	TRBJ1-1	CASRGQQVTTEAFF	TGTGCCAGCAGGGGACAACAGGTTACCACTGAAGCTTTCTTT
TRBV5-4	NA	TRBD2	TRBJ2-1	CASSLRTSVNEQFF	TGTGCCAGCAGCTTAAGGACTAGCGTAAATGAGCAGTTCTTC
TRBV6-5	NA	TRBD1	TRBJ2-5	CASSTDRGSRKTQYF	TGTGCCAGCAGTACCGACAGGGGGAGTCGTAAGACCCAGTACTTC